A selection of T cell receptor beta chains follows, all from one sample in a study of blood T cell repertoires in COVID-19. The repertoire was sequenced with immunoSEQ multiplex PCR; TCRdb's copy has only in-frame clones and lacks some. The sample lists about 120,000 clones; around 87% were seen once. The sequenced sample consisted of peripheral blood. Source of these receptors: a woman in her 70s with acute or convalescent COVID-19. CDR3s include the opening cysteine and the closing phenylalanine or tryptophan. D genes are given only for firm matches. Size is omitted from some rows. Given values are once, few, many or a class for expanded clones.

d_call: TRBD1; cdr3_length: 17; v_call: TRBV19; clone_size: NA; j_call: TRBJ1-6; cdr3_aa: CASSIPPRGHYNSPLHF; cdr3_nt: TGTGCCAGTAGTATCCCGCCGAGGGGGCACTATAATTCACCCCTCCACTTT
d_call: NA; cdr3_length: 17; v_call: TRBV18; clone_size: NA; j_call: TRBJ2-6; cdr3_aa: CASSPFDSSSGANVLTF; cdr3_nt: TGTGCCAGCTCACCATTCGACAGCTCCTCTGGGGCCAACGTCCTGACTTTC
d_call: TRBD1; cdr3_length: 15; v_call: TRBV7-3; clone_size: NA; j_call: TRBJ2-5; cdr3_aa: CASSPGTGGLETQYF; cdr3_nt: TGTGCCAGCAGCCCCGGGACAGGGGGTTTGGAGACCCAGTACTTC
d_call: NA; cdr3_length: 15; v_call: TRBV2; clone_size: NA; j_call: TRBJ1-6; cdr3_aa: CASSEIGAHNSPLHF; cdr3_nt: TGTGCCAGCAGTGAAATAGGGGCCCATAATTCACCCCTCCACTTT
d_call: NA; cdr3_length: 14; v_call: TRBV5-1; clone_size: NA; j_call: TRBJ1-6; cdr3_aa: CASSLTGSNSPLHF; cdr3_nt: TGCGCCAGCAGCTTGACAGGGTCTAATTCACCCCTCCACTTT
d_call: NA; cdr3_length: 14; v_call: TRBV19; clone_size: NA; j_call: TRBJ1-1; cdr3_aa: CASSMRGEGTEAFF; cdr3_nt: TGTGCCAGTAGTATGAGGGGGGAGGGCACTGAAGCTTTCTTT
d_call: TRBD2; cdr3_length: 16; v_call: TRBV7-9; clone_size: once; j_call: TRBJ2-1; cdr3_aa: CASSPRAGGLYNEQFF; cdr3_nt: TGTGCCAGCAGCCCTCGGGCGGGGGGCCTGTACAATGAGCAGTTCTTC
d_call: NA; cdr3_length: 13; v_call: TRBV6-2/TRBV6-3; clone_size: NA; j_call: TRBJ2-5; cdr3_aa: CASSRQGGETQYF; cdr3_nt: TGTGCCAGCAGCCGCCAGGGAGGCGAGACCCAGTACTTC
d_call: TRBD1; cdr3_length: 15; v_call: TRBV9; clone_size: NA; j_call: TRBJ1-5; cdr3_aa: CASSGTGDGNQPQHF; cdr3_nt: TGTGCCAGCAGTGGGACAGGGGATGGCAATCAGCCCCAGCATTTT
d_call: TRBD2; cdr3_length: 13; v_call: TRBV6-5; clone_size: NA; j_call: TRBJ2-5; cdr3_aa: CASGIAGQETQYF; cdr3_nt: TGTGCCAGCGGGATAGCGGGTCAGGAGACCCAGTACTTC
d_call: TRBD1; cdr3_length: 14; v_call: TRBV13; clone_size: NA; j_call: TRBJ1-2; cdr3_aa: CASSRTGDDYGYTF; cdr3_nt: TGTGCCAGCAGTCGGACAGGGGACGACTATGGCTACACCTTC
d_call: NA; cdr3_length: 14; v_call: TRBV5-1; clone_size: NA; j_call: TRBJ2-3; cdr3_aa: CASSRLTLTDTQYF; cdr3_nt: TGCGCCAGCAGCAGACTAACCCTCACAGATACGCAGTATTTT
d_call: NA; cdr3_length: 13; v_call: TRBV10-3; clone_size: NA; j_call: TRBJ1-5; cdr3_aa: CANITGCFQPQHF; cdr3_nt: TGTGCCAACATAACAGGGTGTTTCCAGCCCCAGCATTTT
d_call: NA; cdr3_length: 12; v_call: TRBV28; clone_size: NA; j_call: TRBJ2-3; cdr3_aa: CASTGVTDTQYF; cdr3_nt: TGTGCCAGCACAGGGGTCACAGATACGCAGTATTTT
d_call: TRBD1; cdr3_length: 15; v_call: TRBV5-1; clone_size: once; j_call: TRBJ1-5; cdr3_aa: CASSLGTGDLQPQHF; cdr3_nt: TGCGCCAGCAGCCTGGGGACAGGGGATCTTCAGCCCCAGCATTTT
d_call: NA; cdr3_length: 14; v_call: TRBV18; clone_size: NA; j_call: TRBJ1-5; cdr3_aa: CASSPPARGGPQHF; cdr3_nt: TGTGCCAGCTCACCACCGGCACGTGGAGGGCCCCAGCATTTT
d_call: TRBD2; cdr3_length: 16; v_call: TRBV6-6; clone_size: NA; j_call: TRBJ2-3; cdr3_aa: CASTPGRGGRTDTQYF; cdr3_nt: TGTGCCAGCACCCCAGGGCGGGGGGGCCGTACAGATACGCAGTATTTT
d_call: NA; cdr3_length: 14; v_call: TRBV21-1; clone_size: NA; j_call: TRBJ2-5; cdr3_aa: CASSKGGREETQYF; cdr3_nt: TGTGCCAGCAGCAAAGGTGGCAGGGAAGAGACCCAGTACTTC
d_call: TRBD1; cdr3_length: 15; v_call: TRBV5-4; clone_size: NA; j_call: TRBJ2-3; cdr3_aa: CASSSDRGEADTQYF; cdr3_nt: TGTGCCAGCAGCTCGGACAGGGGGGAGGCAGATACGCAGTATTTT
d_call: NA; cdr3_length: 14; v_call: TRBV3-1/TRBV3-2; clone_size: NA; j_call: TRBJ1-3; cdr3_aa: CASSQAPLGNTIYF; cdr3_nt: TGTGCCAGCAGCCAAGCCCCCCTAGGAAACACCATATATTTT
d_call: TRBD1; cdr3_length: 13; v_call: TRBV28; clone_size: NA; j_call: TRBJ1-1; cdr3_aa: CASSRGWGTEAFF; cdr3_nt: TGTGCCAGCAGCAGGGGGTGGGGGACTGAAGCTTTCTTT
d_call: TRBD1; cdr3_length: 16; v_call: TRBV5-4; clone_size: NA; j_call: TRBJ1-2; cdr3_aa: CASSFGTDSPDEGYTF; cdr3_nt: TGTGCCAGCAGCTTTGGGACAGATTCCCCCGACGAGGGCTACACCTTC
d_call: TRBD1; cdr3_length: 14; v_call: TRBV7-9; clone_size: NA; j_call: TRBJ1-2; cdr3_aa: CASSPGQGQYGYTF; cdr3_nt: TGTGCCAGCAGCCCGGGACAGGGACAATATGGCTACACCTTC
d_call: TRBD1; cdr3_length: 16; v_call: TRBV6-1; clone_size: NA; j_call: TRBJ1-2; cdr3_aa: CASSAQVGGQGHGYTF; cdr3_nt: TGTGCCAGCAGTGCCCAAGTTGGGGGACAGGGGCATGGCTACACCTTC
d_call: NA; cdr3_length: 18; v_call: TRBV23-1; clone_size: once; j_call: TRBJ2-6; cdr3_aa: CASRWGDGGGAGANVLTF; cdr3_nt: TGCGCCAGCCGGTGGGGGGATGGCGGGGGCGCTGGGGCCAACGTCCTGACTTTC
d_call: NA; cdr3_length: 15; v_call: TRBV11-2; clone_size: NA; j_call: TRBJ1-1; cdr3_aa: CASSLGSGRGTEAFF; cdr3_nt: TGTGCCAGCAGCTTAGGGTCAGGCCGTGGCACTGAAGCTTTCTTT
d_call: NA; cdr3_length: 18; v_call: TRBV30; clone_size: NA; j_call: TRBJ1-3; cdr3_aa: CAWSGRPPGELSGNTIYF; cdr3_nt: TGTGCCTGGAGTGGTCGTCCACCAGGGGAGCTCTCTGGAAACACCATATATTTT
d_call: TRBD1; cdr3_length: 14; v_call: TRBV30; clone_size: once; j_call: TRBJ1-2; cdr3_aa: CAWSENRGHGGYTF; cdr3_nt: TGTGCCTGGAGTGAAAACAGGGGGCACGGTGGCTACACCTTC
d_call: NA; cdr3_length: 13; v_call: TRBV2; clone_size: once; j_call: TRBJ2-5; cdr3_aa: CASSDTGQETQYF; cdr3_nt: TGTGCCAGCAGTGACACAGGCCAAGAGACCCAGTACTTC
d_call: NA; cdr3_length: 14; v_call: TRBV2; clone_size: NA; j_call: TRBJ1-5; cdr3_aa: CASSVLGGHQPQHF; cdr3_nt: TGTGCCAGCAGTGTGTTAGGGGGACATCAGCCCCAGCATTTT
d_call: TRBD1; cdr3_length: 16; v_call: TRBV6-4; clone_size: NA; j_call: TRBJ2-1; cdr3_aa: CASSDHNRGHYNEQFF; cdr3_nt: TGTGCCAGCAGTGACCACAACAGGGGCCATTACAATGAGCAGTTCTTC
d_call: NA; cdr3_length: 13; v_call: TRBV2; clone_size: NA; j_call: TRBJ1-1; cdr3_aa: CASKSGLGTEAFF; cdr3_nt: TGTGCCAGCAAATCAGGGCTGGGCACTGAAGCTTTCTTT
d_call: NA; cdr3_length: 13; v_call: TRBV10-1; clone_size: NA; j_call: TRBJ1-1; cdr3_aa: CASSESDGVRPFF; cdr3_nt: TGCGCCAGCAGTGAGTCTGACGGGGTCCGACCTTTCTTT
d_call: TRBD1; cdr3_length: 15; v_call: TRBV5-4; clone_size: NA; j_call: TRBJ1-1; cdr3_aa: CASSLQGDLNTEAFF; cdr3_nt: TGTGCCAGCAGCTTGCAGGGGGACTTGAACACTGAAGCTTTCTTT
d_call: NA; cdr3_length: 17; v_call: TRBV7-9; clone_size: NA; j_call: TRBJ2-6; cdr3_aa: CASSLAGAGVGANVLTF; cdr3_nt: TGTGCCAGCAGCTTAGCGGGCGCAGGGGTTGGGGCCAACGTCCTGACTTTC
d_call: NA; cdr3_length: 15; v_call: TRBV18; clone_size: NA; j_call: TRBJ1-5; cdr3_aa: CASSPRAALNQPQHF; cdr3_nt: TGTGCCAGCTCACCTAGAGCCGCCCTGAATCAGCCCCAGCATTTT
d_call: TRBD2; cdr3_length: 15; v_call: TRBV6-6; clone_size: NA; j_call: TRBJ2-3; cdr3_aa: CASSFGLAGPDTQYF; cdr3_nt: TGTGCCAGCAGTTTCGGACTAGCGGGTCCAGATACGCAGTATTTT
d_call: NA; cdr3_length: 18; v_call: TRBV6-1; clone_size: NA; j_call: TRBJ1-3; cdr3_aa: CASSEIAGTTLSGNTIYF; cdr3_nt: TGTGCCAGCAGTGAAATAGCCGGGACAACCCTTTCTGGAAACACCATATATTTT
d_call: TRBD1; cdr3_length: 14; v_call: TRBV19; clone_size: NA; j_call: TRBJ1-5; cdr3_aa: CASSPGGLGQPQHF; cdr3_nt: TGTGCCAGTAGTCCAGGGGGGCTGGGTCAGCCCCAGCATTTT
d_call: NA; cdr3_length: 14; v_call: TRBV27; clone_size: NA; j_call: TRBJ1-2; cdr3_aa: CASSLSAASYGYTF; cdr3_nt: TGTGCCAGCAGTTTATCAGCAGCGAGCTATGGCTACACCTTC
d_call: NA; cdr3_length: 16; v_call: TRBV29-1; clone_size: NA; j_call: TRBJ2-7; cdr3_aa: CSVEGVGRGSSYEQYF; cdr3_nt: TGCAGCGTTGAGGGGGTCGGCCGGGGGTCTTCCTACGAGCAGTACTTC
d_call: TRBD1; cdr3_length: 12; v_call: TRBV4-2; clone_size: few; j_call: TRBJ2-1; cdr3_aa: CASSDRAHEQFF; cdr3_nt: TGTGCCAGCAGTGACAGGGCCCATGAGCAGTTCTTC
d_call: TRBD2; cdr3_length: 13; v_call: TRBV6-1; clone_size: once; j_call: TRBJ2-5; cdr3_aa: CASSDGGAETQYF; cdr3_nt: TGTGCCAGCAGTGACGGGGGGGCCGAGACCCAGTACTTC
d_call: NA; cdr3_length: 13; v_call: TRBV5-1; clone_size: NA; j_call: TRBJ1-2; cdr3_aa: CASSYSIQGGYTF; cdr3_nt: TGCGCCAGCAGTTATTCAATCCAGGGGGGCTACACCTTC
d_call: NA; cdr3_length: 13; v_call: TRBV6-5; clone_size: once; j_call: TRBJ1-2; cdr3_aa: CVSKEGFRYGYTF; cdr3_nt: TGTGTCAGCAAGGAGGGCTTCCGCTATGGCTACACCTTC
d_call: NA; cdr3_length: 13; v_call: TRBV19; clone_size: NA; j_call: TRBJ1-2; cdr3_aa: CASTSRPPVPYTF; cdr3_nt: TGTGCCAGTACGTCGCGGCCTCCGGTACCCTACACCTTC
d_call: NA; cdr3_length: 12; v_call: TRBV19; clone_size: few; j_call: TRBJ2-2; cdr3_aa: CASSIPVGELFF; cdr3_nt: TGTGCCAGTAGTATCCCGGTCGGGGAGCTGTTTTTT